These T cell receptor beta chains were read from a single sample in a study of identifying expanded T cells in peripheral blood. The method was immunoSEQ multiplex PCR; TCRdb's version includes in-frame clones alone and lacks a portion of them. The table shows approximately 91,000 clones, with approximately 88% occurring only once. The sample comprised blood. Every receptor here comes from a person aged 18 to 75 in good health. Both conserved end residues are part of each CDR3. D genes are given only for firm matches. Clone sizes are given selectively: once, few, many, or a class where the clone is expanded.

d_call	clone_size	j_call	v_call	cdr3_aa	cdr3_nt
TRBD2	NA	TRBJ2-7	TRBV4-1	CASSQELAGTSYEQYF	TGCGCCAGCAGCCAAGAACTAGCGGGAACCTCCTACGAGCAGTACTTC
NA	NA	TRBJ1-5	TRBV4-3	CASSQDPQGNQPQHF	TGCGCCAGCAGCCAAGATCCCCAGGGCAATCAGCCCCAGCATTTT
TRBD1	NA	TRBJ2-3	TRBV28	CASSRDRVGDTQYF	TGTGCCAGCAGTCGGGACAGGGTAGGAGATACGCAGTATTTT
NA	NA	TRBJ2-5	TRBV6-5	CASSEEGGWETQYF	TGTGCCAGCAGTGAAGAGGGCGGATGGGAGACCCAGTACTTC
NA	NA	TRBJ2-7	TRBV6-1	CASSVGEAYVSYEQYF	TGTGCCAGCAGTGTTGGGGAGGCATACGTGTCCTACGAGCAGTACTTC
TRBD1	NA	TRBJ2-1	TRBV10-3	CAKGQGSDNEQFF	TGTGCCAAGGGACAGGGTTCCGACAATGAGCAGTTCTTC
NA	NA	TRBJ1-3	TRBV6-6	CASRRQVSGNTIYF	TGTGCCAGCAGAAGACAGGTCTCTGGAAACACCATATATTTT
TRBD2	NA	TRBJ2-7	TRBV5-5	CASSLELAGGPYEQYF	TGTGCCAGCAGCTTGGAGCTAGCGGGAGGGCCCTACGAGCAGTACTTC
NA	medium-sized	TRBJ2-7	TRBV7-6	CASSLAPGFHEQYF	TGTGCCAGCAGCTTAGCGCCGGGTTTCCACGAGCAGTACTTC
NA	NA	TRBJ2-7	TRBV5-1	CASSLDTGLDEQYF	TGCGCCAGCAGCTTGGATACAGGGTTGGACGAGCAGTACTTC
TRBD2	NA	TRBJ2-3	TRBV6-4	CASSDSIMRGASSDTQYF	TGTGCCAGCAGTGACTCGATTATGCGGGGGGCCAGTTCAGATACGCAGTATTTT
TRBD2	NA	TRBJ2-7	TRBV27	CASRLAGEQYF	TGTGCCAGCAGGCTAGCGGGGGAGCAGTACTTC
NA	NA	TRBJ2-2	TRBV11-1	CASSLVGLGELFF	TGTGCCAGCAGCTTAGTGGGCCTCGGGGAGCTGTTTTTT
NA	NA	TRBJ2-3	TRBV9	CASSVGMLTDTQYF	TGTGCCAGCAGCGTAGGGATGCTCACAGATACGCAGTATTTT
NA	NA	TRBJ2-2	TRBV7-2	CASSPRDHSTGELFF	TGTGCCAGCAGCCCTCGGGACCATTCCACCGGGGAGCTGTTTTTT
NA	medium-sized	TRBJ2-1	TRBV2	CASSVQGAHNEQFF	TGTGCCAGCAGTGTTCAGGGAGCCCACAATGAGCAGTTCTTC
TRBD2	NA	TRBJ2-3	TRBV5-1	CASSFGLAGGPDTQYF	TGCGCCAGCAGCTTCGGTCTAGCGGGAGGGCCAGATACGCAGTATTTT
NA	NA	TRBJ2-5	TRBV28	CASSLHLPRTVGGETQYF	TGTGCCAGCAGTTTACATCTGCCCCGGACAGTAGGCGGCGAGACCCAGTACTTC
NA	NA	TRBJ1-5	TRBV6-1	CASSEERATAQHF	TGTGCCAGCAGTGAGGAAAGGGCCACGGCCCAGCATTTT
NA	NA	TRBJ2-7	TRBV6-4	CASSPGTGSHEQYF	TGTGCCAGCAGCCCGGGGACGGGTTCCCACGAGCAGTACTTC
NA	NA	TRBJ2-6	TRBV27	CASSLDSQPVYSGANVLTF	TGTGCCAGCAGTCTAGACAGCCAACCGGTGTACTCTGGGGCCAACGTCCTGACTTTC
NA	NA	TRBJ2-6	TRBV4-1	CASSQDRSSGANVLTF	TGCGCCAGCAGCCAAGATCGGAGCTCTGGGGCCAACGTCCTGACTTTC
TRBD2	NA	TRBJ2-7	TRBV6-6	CASSYSGGGGEQYF	TGTGCCAGCAGTTACTCGGGGGGGGGAGGGGAGCAGTACTTC
NA	NA	TRBJ2-3	TRBV5-1	CASSPGQPNTDTQYF	TGCGCCAGCAGCCCCGGACAGCCCAACACAGATACGCAGTATTTT
NA	NA	TRBJ2-1	TRBV4-3	CASSQDGREYNEQFF	TGCGCCAGCAGCCAAGATGGGCGGGAATACAATGAGCAGTTCTTC
TRBD1	NA	TRBJ1-5	TRBV28	CASSGGQGDYSNQPQHF	TGTGCCAGCAGTGGGGGACAGGGCGATTATAGCAATCAGCCCCAGCATTTT
NA	once	TRBJ2-1	TRBV7-9	CASSSSAGGAYGSYNEQFF	TGTGCCAGCAGCTCCTCCGCAGGCGGAGCTTACGGGTCCTACAATGAGCAGTTCTTC
NA	NA	TRBJ2-1	TRBV19	CASSMSSYNEQFF	TGTGCCAGTAGTATGAGCTCCTACAATGAGCAGTTCTTC
NA	NA	TRBJ1-5	TRBV6-1	CASSGGGGENQPQHF	TGTGCCAGCAGTGGTGGGGGGGGCGAGAATCAGCCCCAGCATTTT
NA	NA	TRBJ1-1	TRBV29-1	CSIRDTEAFF	TGCTCAATCAGGGACACTGAAGCTTTCTTT
NA	NA	TRBJ1-6	TRBV2	CASSVEGSWSPLHF	TGTGCCAGCAGTGTTGAGGGGAGTTGGTCACCCCTCCACTTT
NA	NA	TRBJ2-1	TRBV27	CASSPLDPDSEQFF	TGTGCCAGCAGTCCATTGGACCCTGATAGTGAGCAGTTCTTC
TRBD2	NA	TRBJ2-3	TRBV6-4	CASSRTSGGAADTQYF	TGTGCCAGCAGCCGGACTAGCGGGGGGGCCGCAGATACGCAGTATTTT
NA	NA	TRBJ2-7	TRBV5-8	CASSSLIGQSYEQYF	TGTGCCAGCAGCTCCCTTATTGGACAGTCCTACGAGCAGTACTTC
TRBD1	NA	TRBJ1-5	TRBV7-9	CASSRGGRQGPNQPQHF	TGTGCCAGCAGCCGTGGGGGGAGACAGGGACCCAATCAGCCCCAGCATTTT
NA	NA	TRBJ2-1	TRBV7-3	CASSRSGDSYNEQFF	TGTGCCAGCAGCCGTAGCGGAGACTCCTACAATGAGCAGTTCTTC
NA	NA	TRBJ2-7	TRBV18	CASSLGPSYEQYF	TGTGCCAGCTCACTGGGCCCTAGCTACGAGCAGTACTTC
NA	once	TRBJ2-5	TRBV7-9	CASSRSGPLGQETQYF	TGTGCCAGCAGCCGATCGGGACCTTTGGGGCAAGAGACCCAGTACTTC
NA	NA	TRBJ2-2	TRBV20-1	CSARGTGELFF	TGCAGTGCTAGGGGCACCGGGGAGCTGTTTTTT
TRBD1	NA	TRBJ1-5	TRBV7-9	CASSRQGNVHSNQPQHF	TGTGCCAGCAGCCGACAGGGCAACGTTCATAGCAATCAGCCCCAGCATTTT
NA	NA	TRBJ2-7	TRBV19	CASSIGRDYEQYF	TGTGCCAGTAGTATCGGACGGGACTACGAGCAGTACTTC
NA	NA	TRBJ2-4	TRBV4-3	CASSQAVKVAAKNIQYF	TGCGCCAGCAGCCAAGCAGTCAAGGTGGCGGCCAAAAACATTCAGTACTTC
NA	NA	TRBJ1-4	TRBV4-3	CASSQASATNEKLFF	TGCGCCAGCAGCCAAGCTTCAGCCACTAATGAAAAACTGTTTTTT